This T cell receptor (beta chain) was sequenced during a study of response to subunit inactivated influenza vaccine. Via MiXCR, TCRdb re-called the RT-PCR reads, giving one row per CDR3 protein. Found here are about 570,000 distinct CDR3 sequences, roughly 12% of them singletons; the top ten hold 11%. Trimming shortened V by 1 base and J by 0 bases, and 19 bases separated the two germline ends. This CDR3 has 18 residues. Germline V CDR1 and CDR2: DFQATT, SNEGSKA (reference sequence). This clonotype turned up a few times. The same specimen was also included in a second study, on T cells expressing NK-cell markers. According to that study: What made the TCR beta cDNA was 5'RACE template switching with UMIs.

The chain couples TRBV20-1 to TRBJ2-4, with D tentatively TRBD1 or TRBD2 (6 bases each). This TCR was recovered from a man aged 45 to 65 who received an inactivated influenza vaccine. Sequenced material: PBMCs from blood, taken on the day of vaccination. The CDR3 spells CSARGRRGGKLAKNIQYF. The CDR3 bases are TGCAGTGCTAGAGGGCGCAGGGGCGGGAAGCTAGCCAAAAACATTCAGTACTTC.